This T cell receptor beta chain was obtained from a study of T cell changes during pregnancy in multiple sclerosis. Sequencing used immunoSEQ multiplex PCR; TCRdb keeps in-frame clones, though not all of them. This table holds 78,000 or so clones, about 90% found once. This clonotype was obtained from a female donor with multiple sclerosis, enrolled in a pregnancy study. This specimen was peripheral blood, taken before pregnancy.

This CDR3 reads CASSPGVTGGYEQYF. The CDR3 DNA reads TGTGCCAGCAGCCCCGGCGTGACAGGGGGGTACGAGCAGTACTTC. This sequence joins TRBV5-6 and TRBJ2-7, with 9 bases aligning to TRBD1. With V trimmed by 4 bases and J by 4 bases, 9 bases remained unmatched. The germline V gene encodes CDR1 SGHDT and CDR2 YYEEEE. There are 15 residues in the CDR3.